The source of this T cell receptor (beta chain) is a study of T-cell memory formation after mild COVID-19. The sample holds many counts of this clonotype. As yet, its antigen is unknown. Study findings and constraints: Cross-reactive memory apparently joined, as some responding clones appeared in pre-infection memory.

CDR3 length equals 18 residues. The V end lost 4 bases, the J end lost 6 bases, and 28 bases lay between the germline ends. Germline CDR1 is SQVTM and CDR2 is ANQGSEA. It was 5'RACE with constant-segment primers that produced the TCR alpha and TCR beta cDNA libraries, which carried sample barcodes and UMIs. TCRdb recomputed calls from the 5' RACE reads with MiXCR, one row per CDR3 protein. The data hold 200,000 to 250,000 distinct CDR3 sequences, with less than 20% observed a single time. The genes are TRBV29-1 and TRBJ2-1; D uncertain. The sample taken for sequencing was PBMCs or a T cell subset sorted from them (not recorded which). The receptor comes from an adult woman who had mild COVID-19 (a few samples of this study predate the infection). Cell type and time point are not known. CDR3 nucleotides: TGCAGCGTTGTTAGAAGCCCCCCTAGTTATTCAAGGGCCAATGAGCAGTTCTTC. Protein product: CSVVRSPPSYSRANEQFF.